This T cell receptor beta chain was profiled in a study of tumor and adjacent non-tumor tissue in lung cancer. Trimming left V 7 bases short and J 7 bases short, with 15 bases between. The CDR3 is 13 amino acids. As for this clonotype: Its antigen remains unidentified.

The library came from three nested PCR rounds adapted from ARM-PCR protocols. One entry per CDR3 protein results from TCRdb running MiXCR on the multiplex PCR reads. The data hold about 200,000 distinct CDR3 sequences, with approximately 74% observed a single time. Study results and limitations: Tumor tissue had significantly higher TCR diversity than normal lung. Normal lung showed higher cumulative top 100 clone frequency than tumor.

The template was RNA from unsorted bulk tissue. J is TRBJ2-3 and V is TRBV12-3 or TRBV12-4, with unresolved D. The receptor comes from a man in his sixties with non-small cell lung cancer. Sample: lung tumor tissue. CDR3: CASIPVSTYTQYF. For the CDR3, the DNA is TGTGCCAGCATCCCCGTTAGCACGTATACGCAGTATTTT.